The following is a TCR beta chain sequence with its context. Using a J-beta primer mix together with a sample-barcoded 5' primer, a second PCR was run for about 6 to 11 cycles. Via MiXCR, TCRdb re-called the 5' RACE reads, giving one row per CDR3 protein. Of 750,000 to 1,000,000 distinct CDR3 sequences in the sample, roughly 28% were seen once. The sample originates from a study of blood T cells in healthy people across ages. Germline-derived CDR1 and CDR2 are MNHEY and SVGAGI. V was shortened by 4 bases and J by 11 bases, with 15 bases between the two germline ends. This CDR3 is 14 amino acids long. The same sample was also studied in work on T cells of mothers and their children.

The source of this sequence is a woman between 40 and 50 years old in good health. The V gene is TRBV6-5, the J gene TRBJ1-6; D perhaps matches TRBD1 (6 bases). The sequenced sample consisted of blood. The CDR3 loop reads CASSSRSRGAPLHF. Here the CDR3 DNA reads TGTGCCAGCAGTTCAAGGAGTAGGGGGGCACCCCTCCACTTT.